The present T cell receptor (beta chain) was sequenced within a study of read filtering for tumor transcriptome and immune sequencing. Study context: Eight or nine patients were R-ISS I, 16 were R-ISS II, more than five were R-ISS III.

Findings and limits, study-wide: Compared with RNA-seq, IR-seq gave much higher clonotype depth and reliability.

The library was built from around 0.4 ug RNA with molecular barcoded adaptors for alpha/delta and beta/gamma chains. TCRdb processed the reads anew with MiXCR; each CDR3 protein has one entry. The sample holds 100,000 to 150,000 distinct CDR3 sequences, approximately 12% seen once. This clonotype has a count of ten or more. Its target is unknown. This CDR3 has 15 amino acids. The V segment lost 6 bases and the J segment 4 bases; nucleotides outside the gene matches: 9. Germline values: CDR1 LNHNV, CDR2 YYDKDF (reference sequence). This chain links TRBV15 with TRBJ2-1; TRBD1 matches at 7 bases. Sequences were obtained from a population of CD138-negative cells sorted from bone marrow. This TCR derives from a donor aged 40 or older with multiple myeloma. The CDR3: CATRLDRERYNEQFF. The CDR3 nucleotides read TGTGCCACCAGACTCGACAGGGAACGGTACAATGAGCAGTTCTTC.